This is a list of T cell receptor beta chains from one sample in a study of blood T cell repertoires in COVID-19. The protocol was immunoSEQ multiplex PCR, while the TCRdb copy is restricted to in-frame clones and leaves out a portion. The data show some 190,000 clones, with more than 85% seen just once and around 1.1% held by the top ten. Input material: peripheral blood. These receptor sequences come from a man aged 25 to 45 with acute or convalescent COVID-19. The CDR3 runs from the conserved cysteine through the conserved F or W. The D gene is left open where the match is weak. Size values are once, few and many counts, or a class for expanded clones, and some rows have none.

D gene,clone size,V gene,J gene,CDR3 protein,CDR3 DNA
TRBD1,-,TRBV24-1,TRBJ2-3,CATSDTGTGVTDTQYF,TGTGCCACCAGTGATACCGGGACAGGGGTTACAGATACGCAGTATTTT
TRBD1,-,TRBV6-5,TRBJ2-1,CASKHRGDEQFF,TGTGCCAGCAAACACAGGGGCGATGAGCAGTTCTTC
-,-,TRBV7-9,TRBJ1-3,CASSSPGSGNTIYF,TGTGCCAGCAGCTCCCCAGGGTCCGGAAACACCATATATTTT
-,-,TRBV7-3,TRBJ2-7,CASSLDINYEQYF,TGTGCCAGCAGCTTAGACATCAACTACGAGCAGTACTTC
-,-,TRBV4-1,TRBJ1-1,CASSHSGLEAFF,TGCGCCAGCAGCCATTCGGGATTAGAAGCTTTCTTT
TRBD1,few,TRBV20-1,TRBJ2-3,CSASSQSGTGLDTQYF,TGCAGTGCTAGTTCCCAGTCCGGGACAGGGCTAGATACGCAGTATTTT
TRBD2,-,TRBV5-6,TRBJ2-7,CASRYRGSIYEQYF,TGTGCCAGCAGGTACCGCGGGAGTATCTACGAGCAGTACTTC
TRBD1,-,TRBV5-1,TRBJ1-2,CASSLIQGSYGYTF,TGCGCCAGCAGCTTAATACAGGGGAGCTATGGCTACACCTTC
TRBD1,-,TRBV7-9,TRBJ1-4,CASSLAGGNEKLFF,TGTGCCAGCAGCTTAGCAGGGGGCAATGAAAAACTGTTTTTT
-,-,TRBV11-3,TRBJ2-2,CASRITEGELFF,TGTGCCAGCAGAATAACCGAGGGGGAGCTGTTTTTT
TRBD1,-,TRBV10-3,TRBJ1-2,CAISEGQGRNYGYTF,TGTGCCATCAGTGAGGGACAGGGGCGAAACTATGGCTACACCTTC
-,-,TRBV28,TRBJ2-2,CASVLGGANTGELFF,TGTGCCAGCGTACTGGGCGGGGCGAACACCGGGGAGCTGTTTTTT
-,-,TRBV7-9,TRBJ1-4,CASSLVETTNEKLFF,TGTGCCAGCAGCTTAGTAGAAACGACTAATGAAAAACTGTTTTTT
-,-,TRBV21-1,TRBJ2-1,CASSKDRQIGTSGDNEQFF,TGTGCCAGCAGCAAAGACAGACAGATTGGGACTAGCGGAGACAATGAGCAGTTCTTC
-,once,TRBV3-1/TRBV3-2,TRBJ1-2,CASSQGRQNDGYTF,TGTGCCAGCAGCCAAGGTAGACAGAACGATGGCTACACCTTC
-,-,TRBV24-1,TRBJ2-7,CATSSTRGLSYEQYF,TGTGCCACCAGTAGTACCAGGGGATTATCCTACGAGCAGTACTTC
TRBD1,-,TRBV9,TRBJ1-3,CASSPEDRGYTIYF,TGTGCCAGCAGCCCCGAGGACAGGGGGTACACCATATATTTT
-,-,TRBV19,TRBJ1-2,CASSIGSEARYGYTF,TGTGCCAGTAGTATCGGGTCCGAGGCCCGCTATGGCTACACCTTC
-,-,TRBV28,TRBJ1-2,CASSLSGGATLRGYTF,TGTGCCAGCAGTTTATCGGGGGGCGCGACTTTGCGCGGCTACACCTTC
-,-,TRBV11-2,TRBJ2-2,CASSSPYRRLTGELFF,TGTGCCAGCAGCTCCCCTTACAGGAGACTCACCGGGGAGCTGTTTTTT
-,once,TRBV2,TRBJ2-4,CASSEARLFGIQYF,TGTGCCAGCAGTGAAGCGCGACTATTTGGTATTCAGTACTTC
TRBD2,-,TRBV29-1,TRBJ2-1,CSVEDPSGLAGANVFLEFF,TGCAGCGTTGAAGACCCCTCGGGACTAGCGGGGGCCAATGTCTTTTTGGAGTTCTTC
TRBD1,many,TRBV3-1/TRBV3-2,TRBJ1-6,CASSERTGSSYNSPLHF,TGTGCCAGCAGCGAACGGACAGGGAGCTCCTATAATTCACCCCTCCACTTT
TRBD2,-,TRBV28,TRBJ2-7,CASSFGTSGSWTYEQYF,TGTGCCAGCAGTTTTGGGACTAGCGGGAGTTGGACCTACGAGCAGTACTTC
-,-,TRBV18,TRBJ1-1,CASSLTSPGSNTEAFF,TGTGCCAGCTCCTTAACCAGCCCAGGATCGAACACTGAAGCTTTCTTT
-,-,TRBV3-1/TRBV3-2,TRBJ2-7,CASSQVSGQQYF,TGTGCCAGCAGCCAAGTTTCAGGGCAGCAGTACTTC
-,-,TRBV6-5,TRBJ1-4,CASSYRGGPTNEKLFF,TGTGCCAGCAGTTACCGGGGGGGACCAACTAATGAAAAACTGTTTTTT
-,-,TRBV9,TRBJ1-2,CASSVAALQGPYGYTF,TGTGCCAGCAGCGTAGCCGCATTACAGGGACCCTATGGCTACACCTTC
-,-,TRBV28,TRBJ1-6,CASQDRNQPSYSPLHF,TGTGCCAGCCAGGACAGAAATCAACCTTCCTATTCACCCCTCCACTTT
-,once,TRBV3-1/TRBV3-2,TRBJ2-3,CASSQSLLVDTQYF,TGTGCCAGCAGCCAAAGTCTACTTGTTGATACGCAGTATTTT
-,-,TRBV4-1,TRBJ1-6,CASSQYELVRNSPLHF,TGCGCCAGCAGCCAATACGAGTTGGTACGCAATTCACCCCTCCACTTT
TRBD1,-,TRBV10-3,TRBJ2-7,CAISGGQGALPTYEQYF,TGTGCCATCAGTGGGGGACAGGGTGCACTACCTACCTACGAGCAGTACTTC
TRBD1,-,TRBV9,TRBJ2-5,CASSLGDSLETQYF,TGTGCCAGCAGCCTTGGGGACAGTCTGGAGACCCAGTACTTC
-,-,TRBV12-3/TRBV12-4,TRBJ2-3,CASSPYSTDTQYF,TGTGCCAGCAGTCCTTATAGCACAGATACGCAGTATTTT
-,-,TRBV6-5,TRBJ1-5,CASTEVSEVQPQHF,TGTGCCAGCACCGAAGTCTCGGAGGTTCAGCCCCAGCATTTT
-,once,TRBV9,TRBJ2-2,CASSAYTGELFF,TGTGCCAGCAGCGCGTACACCGGGGAGCTGTTTTTT
-,-,TRBV6-1,TRBJ1-5,CASSETRDQPQHF,TGTGCCAGCAGTGAAACTAGGGATCAGCCCCAGCATTTT
-,-,TRBV27,TRBJ2-3,CASSLRGLTTDTQYF,TGTGCCAGCAGTTTGCGGGGCTTAACTACGGATACGCAGTATTTT
-,-,TRBV10-1,TRBJ2-1,CASPGGSWGEQFF,TGCGCCAGCCCCGGGGGTTCTTGGGGTGAGCAGTTCTTC
-,few,TRBV3-1/TRBV3-2,TRBJ2-1,CASSQGLRGEQFF,TGTGCCAGCAGCCAAGGGCTTCGTGGTGAGCAGTTCTTC
-,-,TRBV14,TRBJ1-2,CASSQVRWGDGNYGYTF,TGTGCCAGCAGCCAAGTTCGCTGGGGGGACGGCAACTATGGCTACACCTTC
-,-,TRBV14,TRBJ1-1,CASSQAVLGQAFF,TGTGCCAGCAGCCAAGCGGTGCTGGGGCAGGCTTTCTTT
TRBD2,-,TRBV5-6,TRBJ2-3,CASSLAALGLASTDTQYF,TGTGCCAGCAGCTTGGCGGCCCTGGGACTAGCTAGCACAGATACGCAGTATTTT
TRBD2,-,TRBV12-3/TRBV12-4,TRBJ2-1,CASSRGGHNEQFF,TGTGCCAGCAGTCGCGGGGGGCACAATGAGCAGTTCTTC